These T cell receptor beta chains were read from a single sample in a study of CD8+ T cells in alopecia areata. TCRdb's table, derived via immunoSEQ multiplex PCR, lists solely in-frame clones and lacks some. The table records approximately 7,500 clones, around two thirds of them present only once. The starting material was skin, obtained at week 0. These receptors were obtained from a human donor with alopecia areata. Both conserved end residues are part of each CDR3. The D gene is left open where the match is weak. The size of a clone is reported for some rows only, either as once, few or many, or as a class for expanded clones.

CDR3aa: CASSRGQANSPLHF
CDR3nt: TGTGCCAGCAGCCGGGGGCAGGCTAATTCACCCCTCCACTTT
d_gene: NA
v_gene: TRBV11-2
abundance: NA
j_gene: TRBJ1-6

CDR3aa: CASSREAVQLSGANVLTF
CDR3nt: TGCGCCAGCAGCCGCGAGGCAGTGCAATTATCTGGGGCCAACGTCCTGACTTTC
d_gene: NA
v_gene: TRBV4-3
abundance: NA
j_gene: TRBJ2-6

CDR3aa: CASSPSAVTVLDTQYF
CDR3nt: TGTGCCAGCTCACCTTCGGCGGTAACAGTATTAGATACGCAGTATTTT
d_gene: NA
v_gene: TRBV18
abundance: NA
j_gene: TRBJ2-3

CDR3aa: CASSLMGAGNTGELFF
CDR3nt: TGTGCCAGCAGCTTGATGGGGGCTGGTAACACCGGGGAGCTGTTTTTT
d_gene: NA
v_gene: TRBV5-6
abundance: NA
j_gene: TRBJ2-2

CDR3aa: CASSEDLTADTQYF
CDR3nt: TGTGCCAGCAGCGAAGATCTAACAGCAGATACGCAGTATTTT
d_gene: NA
v_gene: TRBV6-5
abundance: NA
j_gene: TRBJ2-3

CDR3aa: CASKTGQQNEKLFF
CDR3nt: TGTGCCAGCAAAACGGGACAGCAAAATGAAAAACTGTTTTTT
d_gene: TRBD1
v_gene: TRBV27
abundance: NA
j_gene: TRBJ1-4

CDR3aa: CASSRQGDNYEQYF
CDR3nt: TGTGCCAGCAGCAGACAGGGGGATAACTACGAGCAGTACTTC
d_gene: TRBD1
v_gene: TRBV7-2
abundance: NA
j_gene: TRBJ2-7

CDR3aa: CTSRGGGLCKSRANVLTF
CDR3nt: TGCACCAGCAGGGGAGGAGGTTTGTGCAAAAGTCGGGCCAACGTCCTGACTTTC
d_gene: NA
v_gene: TRBV1
abundance: NA
j_gene: TRBJ2-6

CDR3aa: CASSLGLAGNEQFF
CDR3nt: TGTGCCAGCAGCTTGGGACTAGCGGGGAATGAGCAGTTCTTC
d_gene: TRBD2
v_gene: TRBV5-8
abundance: NA
j_gene: TRBJ2-1

CDR3aa: CATSRDADNTDTQYF
CDR3nt: TGTGCCACCAGCAGAGACGCGGATAACACAGATACGCAGTATTTT
d_gene: NA
v_gene: TRBV15
abundance: few
j_gene: TRBJ2-3

CDR3aa: CASSFRAVQETQYF
CDR3nt: TGCGCCAGCAGCTTTAGGGCGGTCCAAGAGACCCAGTACTTC
d_gene: NA
v_gene: TRBV5-1
abundance: NA
j_gene: TRBJ2-5

CDR3aa: CASSFRWMGGNTIYF
CDR3nt: TGTGCCAGCAGCTTTCGTTGGATGGGCGGAAACACCATATATTTT
d_gene: NA
v_gene: TRBV5-6
abundance: NA
j_gene: TRBJ1-3

CDR3aa: CASSQVRNAEAFF
CDR3nt: TGCGCCAGCAGCCAAGTAAGAAACGCTGAAGCTTTCTTT
d_gene: NA
v_gene: TRBV4-3
abundance: NA
j_gene: TRBJ1-1

CDR3aa: CASSAQGLVLNEQFF
CDR3nt: TGTGCCAGCAGTGCACAGGGTTTGGTTCTGAATGAGCAGTTCTTC
d_gene: NA
v_gene: TRBV6-1
abundance: NA
j_gene: TRBJ2-1

CDR3aa: CASSWGENIQYF
CDR3nt: TGTGCCAGTAGTTGGGGAGAAAACATTCAGTACTTC
d_gene: NA
v_gene: TRBV19
abundance: few
j_gene: TRBJ2-4

CDR3aa: CASSPTGADTQYF
CDR3nt: TGTGCCAGCAGCCCTACGGGGGCAGATACGCAGTATTTT
d_gene: NA
v_gene: TRBV7-9
abundance: few
j_gene: TRBJ2-3

CDR3aa: CASSSAQGADTQYF
CDR3nt: TGTGCCAGCAGCTCTGCACAGGGGGCGGATACGCAGTATTTT
d_gene: TRBD1
v_gene: TRBV7-2
abundance: few
j_gene: TRBJ2-3

CDR3aa: CASSADAGTNEKLFF
CDR3nt: TGTGCCAGCAGCGCGGACGCTGGGACTAATGAAAAACTGTTTTTT
d_gene: NA
v_gene: TRBV11-3
abundance: NA
j_gene: TRBJ1-4

CDR3aa: CASSGPGQREKLFF
CDR3nt: TGTGCCAGCAGCGGTCCGGGACAACGGGAAAAACTGTTTTTT
d_gene: NA
v_gene: TRBV11-2
abundance: NA
j_gene: TRBJ1-4

CDR3aa: CASSLGQVSTAEAFF
CDR3nt: TGCGCCAGCAGCTTGGGACAGGTTTCTACCGCTGAAGCTTTCTTT
d_gene: NA
v_gene: TRBV5-1
abundance: NA
j_gene: TRBJ1-1

CDR3aa: CASSITTESRKIYGYTF
CDR3nt: TGTGCCAGCAGCATAACGACTGAATCTCGAAAGATCTATGGCTACACCTTC
d_gene: NA
v_gene: TRBV7-6
abundance: NA
j_gene: TRBJ1-2

CDR3aa: CASSQGAGAAYEQYF
CDR3nt: TGCGCCAGCAGCCAAGGGGCCGGGGCAGCTTACGAGCAGTACTTC
d_gene: NA
v_gene: TRBV4-3
abundance: NA
j_gene: TRBJ2-7

CDR3aa: CASRRANEKLFF
CDR3nt: TGTGCCAGCAGAAGGGCTAATGAAAAACTGTTTTTT
d_gene: NA
v_gene: TRBV5-6
abundance: NA
j_gene: TRBJ1-4

CDR3aa: CAIPPGGNHEQYF
CDR3nt: TGTGCCATCCCTCCCGGGGGAAACCACGAGCAGTACTTC
d_gene: NA
v_gene: TRBV7-9
abundance: NA
j_gene: TRBJ2-7

CDR3aa: CASSLSLVQGYEQYF
CDR3nt: TGTGCCAGCAGCTTAAGCTTGGTACAGGGCTACGAGCAGTACTTC
d_gene: NA
v_gene: TRBV11-2
abundance: NA
j_gene: TRBJ2-7

CDR3aa: CASGLGQDQPQHF
CDR3nt: TGTGCTAGTGGTTTGGGACAGGATCAGCCCCAGCATTTT
d_gene: NA
v_gene: TRBV12-5
abundance: NA
j_gene: TRBJ1-5

CDR3aa: CASSQAEAQGANEQYF
CDR3nt: TGTGCCAGCAGCCAAGCGGAGGCACAGGGGGCGAACGAGCAGTACTTC
d_gene: TRBD1
v_gene: TRBV4-2
abundance: few
j_gene: TRBJ2-7

CDR3aa: CASRNRGDGNQPQHF
CDR3nt: TGTGCCAGCAGGAACAGGGGGGATGGCAATCAGCCCCAGCATTTT
d_gene: TRBD1
v_gene: TRBV5-7
abundance: NA
j_gene: TRBJ1-5

CDR3aa: CSVFATGGFYGYTF
CDR3nt: TGCAGCGTTTTTGCGACAGGGGGTTTCTATGGCTACACCTTC
d_gene: TRBD1
v_gene: TRBV29-1
abundance: NA
j_gene: TRBJ1-2

CDR3aa: CASSAGARETQYF
CDR3nt: TGTGCCAGCAGTGCAGGGGCACGAGAGACCCAGTACTTC
d_gene: NA
v_gene: TRBV27
abundance: NA
j_gene: TRBJ2-5

CDR3aa: CASRLTGGVYEQYF
CDR3nt: TGTGCCAGCAGACTGACAGGGGGGGTCTACGAGCAGTACTTC
d_gene: TRBD1
v_gene: TRBV14
abundance: NA
j_gene: TRBJ2-7

CDR3aa: CSVAGTGRREQYF
CDR3nt: TGCAGCGTTGCCGGGACAGGGCGGCGCGAGCAGTACTTC
d_gene: TRBD1
v_gene: TRBV29-1
abundance: NA
j_gene: TRBJ2-7

CDR3aa: CASSMRTGNTEAFF
CDR3nt: TGTGCCAGTAGTATGAGGACAGGGAACACTGAAGCTTTCTTT
d_gene: TRBD1
v_gene: TRBV19
abundance: once
j_gene: TRBJ1-1

CDR3aa: CAISELRDGNEQYF
CDR3nt: TGTGCCATCAGTGAGCTCCGGGACGGTAACGAGCAGTACTTC
d_gene: NA
v_gene: TRBV10-3
abundance: once
j_gene: TRBJ2-7

CDR3aa: CASSFRTGGLDTQYF
CDR3nt: TGTGCCAGCAGCTTTCGGACAGGGGGACTGGATACGCAGTATTTT
d_gene: TRBD1
v_gene: TRBV7-9
abundance: few
j_gene: TRBJ2-3

CDR3aa: CASSVGEKLFF
CDR3nt: TGTGCCAGCAGTGTGGGTGAAAAACTGTTTTTT
d_gene: NA
v_gene: TRBV2
abundance: once
j_gene: TRBJ1-4

CDR3aa: CAWSQGQVNTEAFF
CDR3nt: TGTGCCTGGAGCCAAGGACAGGTGAACACTGAAGCTTTCTTT
d_gene: TRBD1
v_gene: TRBV30
abundance: once
j_gene: TRBJ1-1

CDR3aa: CASSLRGGEQYF
CDR3nt: TGTGCCAGCAGTTTGCGGGGGGGCGAGCAGTACTTC
d_gene: TRBD2
v_gene: TRBV27
abundance: NA
j_gene: TRBJ2-7

CDR3aa: CATSRVDRKHRGEKLFF
CDR3nt: TGTGCCACCAGCAGAGTTGACAGAAAACACCGTGGTGAAAAACTGTTTTTT
d_gene: NA
v_gene: TRBV15
abundance: few
j_gene: TRBJ1-4

CDR3aa: CASSSTVENYGYTF
CDR3nt: TGTGCCAGCAGCTCAACGGTCGAGAACTATGGCTACACCTTC
d_gene: NA
v_gene: TRBV7-8
abundance: NA
j_gene: TRBJ1-2

CDR3aa: CASSLSEVAEVYF
CDR3nt: TGTGCCAGCAGTCTCAGTGAGGTTGCCGAAGTGTATTTT
d_gene: NA
v_gene: TRBV6-5
abundance: few
j_gene: TRBJ2-3